These 26 T cell receptor beta chains were all obtained from the same sample, sequenced in a study of OX40 agonist ivuxolimab in advanced cancers. The assay was immunoSEQ multiplex PCR, and TCRdb's table has in-frame clones only and misses some. Of tens of thousands of clones in the sample, 80% to 90% were seen once. Sample: CD4+ or CD8+ T cells sorted from blood, taken in a trial of the OX40 agonist ivuxolimab. The source is an adult with an advanced solid tumor such as melanoma, head and neck, liver or kidney cancer.

The V and J genes are TRBV9 and TRBJ1-1; 7 nucleotides align to TRBD1. The CDR3 spans 14 residues. The V gene's germline CDR1 is SGDLS and CDR2 YYNGEE. With V trimmed by 3 bases and J by 3 bases, 5 bases remained unmatched. The CDR3 DNA is TGTGCCAGCAGCGCGACAGGGATGGACACTGAAGCTTTCTTT. It codes for CASSATGMDTEAFF.

The J gene is TRBJ2-7, the V gene TRBV4-1; 7 nucleotides agree with TRBD2. Germline CDR1 reads MGHRA; CDR2 reads YSYEKL. The CDR3 runs 13 residues. Trimming removed 3 bases from V and 2 bases from J; junction bases left unmatched: 1. The CDR3 spells CASSHGLAYEQYF. In DNA form, the CDR3 reads TGCGCCAGCAGCCATGGACTAGCCTACGAGCAGTACTTC.

The CDR3 DNA follows: TGTGCCAGCTCACCGGGACTAGCGGGAGCTTGGGAGACCCAGTACTTC. Its translation is CASSPGLAGAWETQYF. The V and J genes are TRBV18 and TRBJ2-5, with 14 nucleotides matching TRBD2. The CDR3 sequence is 16 residues long. After removal of 3 bases from V and 5 bases from J, the junction contained 5 bases not matched to a gene. Germline V CDR1 and CDR2: KGHSH, LQKENI.

This clone was seen once. This chain joins TRBV6-5 and TRBJ1-6; tentative D call: TRBD1 (6 bases). Trimming removed 7 bases from V and 0 bases from J, with 10 bases in between. The CDR3 covers 15 residues. The germline V gene encodes CDR1 MNHEY and CDR2 SVGAGI. DNA of the CDR3: TGTGCCAGCAAAACAGGGAGCTCCTATAATTCACCCCTCCACTTT. It specifies CASKTGSSYNSPLHF.

The chain recombines TRBV6-4 with TRBJ1-6; 11 nucleotides line up with TRBD1. Germline V lookup: CDR1 MRHNA, CDR2 SNTAGT. The CDR3 runs 15 residues. After removal of 2 bases from V and 9 bases from J, the junction contained 3 bases not matched to a gene. In DNA form, the CDR3 reads TGTGCCAGCAGTGACGGGACAGGGGGTGGTTCACCCCTCCACTTT. Residues: CASSDGTGGGSPLHF.

The gene calls are TRBV11-2 and TRBJ2-1, with 10 bases lining up with TRBD1. The CDR3 has 15 residues. V gave up 7 bases and J gave up 9 bases; unmatched junction bases: 12. CDR1 and CDR2 from the germline V gene are SGHAT and FQNNGV. DNA for the CDR3: TGTGCCAGCACCGCCACGGGACAGGGGTATGGTGAGCAGTTCTTC. It encodes CASTATGQGYGEQFF.

V and J are TRBV7-9 and TRBJ2-7; 9 bases map to TRBD1. Germline V lookup: CDR1 SEHNR, CDR2 FQNEAQ (reference sequence). Trimming took 5 bases from V and 6 from J; bases not matched to a gene: 8. The length of the CDR3 is 14 residues. CDR3 sequence (DNA): TGTGCCAGCAGCCCGGGACAGGGTCGCCCCGAGCAGTACTTC. Its translation: CASSPGQGRPEQYF.

This chain joins TRBV6-5 and TRBJ2-5; D is possibly TRBD2 (5 bases). The CDR3 is made up of 11 amino acids. CDR1 MNHEY and CDR2 SVGAGI come from the germline V gene. V was clipped by 4 bases and J by 9 bases, with 9 bases between them. The CDR3 DNA reads as TGTGCCAGCAGTTCAGGAGCGGCCCAGTACTTC. Amino acid sequence: CASSSGAAQYF.

This chain connects TRBV7-9 to TRBJ2-7; 12 bases are shared with TRBD2. The CDR3 runs 15 residues. Germline V gene sequence: CDR1 SEHNR, CDR2 FQNEAQ (reference sequence). Trimming at V came to 5 bases and at J to 6 bases, leaving 8 bases not matched to a gene. DNA for the CDR3: TGTGCCAGCAGCGCCCGACTAGCGGGAGTCTCCGAGCAGTACTTC. Its protein product is CASSARLAGVSEQYF.

This sequence joins TRBV5-1 and TRBJ2-3, with 9 bases matching TRBD1. The V and J ends lost 3 bases and 1 base, in that order; junction bases with no gene match: 12. Germline V CDR1 and CDR2: SGHRS, YFSETQ. CDR3 length equals 18 residues. The CDR3 here is CASSSVPGQGSGTDTQYF. CDR3 DNA sequence: TGCGCCAGCAGCTCCGTCCCGGGACAGGGATCGGGCACAGATACGCAGTATTTT.

The gene calls are TRBV7-9 and TRBJ2-5; 7 nucleotides align to TRBD2. The J call may be mistaken, given a closer DNA end match to TRBJ2-7. Germline-derived CDR1 and CDR2 are SEHNR and FQNEAQ (reference sequence). This CDR3 region has 14 residues. This CDR3 reads CASSRGSSSYEQYF. The CDR3 nucleotides are TGTGCCAGCAGCCGCGGGAGTAGCTCCTACGAGCAGTACTTC.

The chain couples TRBV2 to TRBJ2-5; the D is unclear. With the DNA end fitting TRBJ2-7 better, the J assignment may be wrong. Germline values: CDR1 SNHLY, CDR2 FYNNEI. This CDR3 region has 12 residues. DNA for the CDR3: TGTGCCAGCAGGGTGTTTGGCAACGAGCAGTACTTC. Residues: CASRVFGNEQYF.

This sequence joins TRBV7-9 and TRBJ2-7, with 7 bases fitting TRBD2. This CDR3 is built from 13 residues. The germline V gene encodes CDR1 SEHNR and CDR2 FQNEAQ (reference sequence). With V trimmed by 5 bases and J by 0 bases, 1 base remained unmatched. CDR3 loop: CASSRDYSYEQYF. CDR3 DNA sequence: TGTGCCAGCAGCCGGGACTACTCCTACGAGCAGTACTTC.

The chain links TRBV7-9 to TRBJ2-7, with TRBD2 identical over 10 bases. Looked up from germline, CDR1 is SEHNR and CDR2 is FQNEAQ (reference sequence). Trimming removed 5 bases from V and 1 base from J; junction bases left unmatched: 8. The CDR3 loop spans 16 amino acids. CDR3 region: CASSPSLAGGSYEQYF. The CDR3 DNA follows: TGTGCCAGCAGCCCCTCTTTAGCGGGAGGTTCCTACGAGCAGTACTTC.

DNA for the CDR3: TGTGCCAGCAGTGTGAGCGGCGGCGGGGAGCAGTTCTTC. It specifies CASSVSGGGEQFF. V is TRBV11-3 and J is TRBJ2-1, with a possible D match to TRBD2 (5 bases). V lost 6 bases to trimming and J lost 10 bases, with 16 bases between them. Germline V CDR1 and CDR2: SGHNT, YENEEA. The CDR3 spans 13 residues.

V usage is TRBV5-4 and J usage is TRBJ2-5; 8 bases match TRBD2. Losses at the gene ends were 9 bases for V and 5 bases for J; bases not matched to a gene: 18. CDR1 is SGHNT and CDR2 is YYREEE in the germline V gene (reference sequence). The CDR3 runs 16 residues. The CDR3 reads CATNRLARGKGETQYF. The CDR3 region has the DNA TGTGCCACCAATAGACTAGCGAGGGGAAAGGGGGAGACCCAGTACTTC. The complete variable domain, with remaining parts taken from reference TRBV5-4 and TRBJ2-5, reads ETGVTQSPTHLIKTRGQQVTLRCSSQSGHNTVSWYQQALGQGPQFIFQYYREEENGRGNFPPRFSGLQFPNYSSELNVNALELDDSALYLCATNRLARGKGETQYFGPGTRLLVL.

V is TRBV28 and J is TRBJ2-7; 7 positions agree with TRBD1. The CDR3 runs to 13 residues. Germline V CDR1 and CDR2: MDHEN, SYDVKM. J was trimmed by 1 base and V by 6 bases; bases with no gene match: 3. The CDR3 DNA reads TGTGCCAGCAGGGGGGACAGTTCCTACGAGCAGTACTTC. Protein: CASRGDSSYEQYF.

The chain recombines TRBV6-5 with TRBJ1-6, with 9 nucleotides matching TRBD1. Germline V CDR1 and CDR2: MNHEY, SVGAGI. This CDR3 is 14 amino acids long. Unmatched junction bases numbered 9, after V lost 11 bases and J lost 7 bases. The CDR3 here is CAVRRGQGNSPLHF. The CDR3 region has the DNA TGTGCCGTTCGAAGGGGACAGGGCAATTCACCCCTCCACTTT.

The chain carries TRBV11-3 and TRBJ2-3, with D unclear. V lost 5 bases and J 1 base, leaving 10 bases between the germline ends. Germline V lookup: CDR1 SGHNT, CDR2 YENEEA. This CDR3 contains 14 residues. CDR3 region: CASSRDYGTDTQYF. In DNA, the CDR3 is TGTGCCAGCAGCCGAGATTACGGCACAGATACGCAGTATTTT.

V is TRBV10-3 and J is TRBJ2-2; 10 bases fit TRBD1. Per the germline V gene, CDR1 is ENHRY and CDR2 is SYGVKD. The CDR3 sequence is 15 residues long. J lost 13 bases, V lost 6 bases, and 14 bases had no gene match. The CDR3 loop is CAISPTGGAFSGLFF. CDR3 coding DNA: TGTGCCATCAGCCCGACAGGGGGCGCTTTTAGTGGGCTGTTTTTT.

The V gene is TRBV4-2, the J gene TRBJ2-7; no definite D call. This CDR3 spans 12 amino acids. Germline V gene lookup returns CDR1 LGHNA and CDR2 YNFKEQ. V lost 4 bases and J lost 2, with 6 bases in between. The CDR3, as DNA: TGTGCCAGCAGCCGTCCCCCCTACGAGCAGTACTTC. It yields the protein CASSRPPYEQYF.

The rearrangement joins TRBV5-1 to TRBJ1-1, with D hard to call. Trimming removed 4 bases at V and 0 bases at J, with 13 bases between. This CDR3 region has 15 residues. Germline values: CDR1 SGHRS, CDR2 YFSETQ. CDR3 loop: CASSPDLGLNTEAFF. The CDR3 coding sequence is TGCGCCAGCAGCCCGGATCTGGGTTTGAACACTGAAGCTTTCTTT.

The sample holds a few counts of this clone. The J gene is TRBJ2-2, the V gene TRBV19; the match to TRBD2 covers 7 bases. Per the germline V gene, CDR1 is LNHDA and CDR2 is SQIVND (reference sequence). CDR3 length: 15 residues. V trimming: 6 bases; J trimming: 0 bases; junction bases outside the gene matches: 4. The CDR3 is CASRGGLTNTGELFF. The CDR3, as DNA: TGTGCCAGTAGGGGGGGACTAACGAACACCGGGGAGCTGTTTTTT.

The V call is TRBV10-1, the J call TRBJ2-3; 8 bases match TRBD2. CDR1 WNHNN and CDR2 SYGVQD come from the germline V gene (reference sequence). Losses at the gene ends were 8 bases for V and 5 bases for J; bases not matched to a gene: 12. This CDR3 region has 15 residues. For the CDR3, the DNA is TGCGCCAGCTCCCAGGCGGGAGGAATGGGAGATACGCAGTATTTT. Encoded protein: CASSQAGGMGDTQYF.

V and J are TRBV19 and TRBJ1-4; 7 nucleotides match TRBD1. CDR3 length: 13 amino acids. Germline lookup yields CDR1 LNHDA and CDR2 SQIVND (reference sequence). Germline trimming cut 6 bases from V and 8 bases from J; bases unmatched to any gene: 6. The CDR3, as DNA: TGTGCCAGTAGGGGACAGCAATGGGAAAAACTGTTTTTT. As protein: CASRGQQWEKLFF.

The chain couples TRBV4-1 to TRBJ1-5; 7 nucleotides line up with TRBD1. J lost 2 bases, V lost 4 bases, and 8 bases had no gene match. CDR3 length: 16 amino acids. CDR1 and CDR2 from the germline V gene are MGHRA and YSYEKL. The CDR3 region has the DNA TGCGCCAGCAGCCGCTTACAGGGGTCCGGCAATCAGCCCCAGCATTTT. This gives the protein CASSRLQGSGNQPQHF.